This passage covers 8 T cell receptor beta chains from one sample sequenced in a study of blood T cell repertoires in COVID-19. TCRdb keeps only in-frame clones here, not all; method: immunoSEQ multiplex PCR. The data hold 75,000 or so clones, with 70% to 90% observed a single time. The sample taken for sequencing was peripheral blood. The receptors stem from a woman aged 80 or over with acute or convalescent COVID-19.

The rearrangement uses TRBV5-6 and TRBJ1-5; TRBD1 matches 12 bases. After removal of 4 bases from V and 2 bases from J, the junction contained 7 bases not matched to a gene. CDR3 length: 17 amino acids. In germline, CDR1 is SGHDT, CDR2 YYEEEE. This CDR3 is CASSGGQGASGNQPQHF. CDR3 coding DNA: TGTGCCAGCAGCGGGGGACAGGGGGCGTCGGGCAATCAGCCCCAGCATTTT.

In this sample, this clone turned up a few times. The chain combines TRBV14 with TRBJ2-3; 10 bases agree with TRBD2. The CDR3 has 15 amino acids. CDR1 and CDR2 (germline): SGHDN, FVKESK. With V trimmed by 2 bases and J by 8 bases, 7 bases remained unmatched. The CDR3 coding sequence is TGTGCCAGCAGCCAAAGCGGGAGGGCGCCAGTTACGCAGTATTTT. It codes for CASSQSGRAPVTQYF.

This chain joins TRBV9 and TRBJ2-2; possible D gene TRBD2, 8 bases. The V gene's germline CDR1 is SGDLS and CDR2 YYNGEE. Trimming shortened V by 3 bases and J by 4 bases, and 34 bases separated the two germline ends. CDR3 length: 22 amino acids. CDR3 in amino acids: CASSARTGPTSVLSEGTGELFF. For the CDR3, the DNA is TGTGCCAGCAGCGCCCGGACAGGTCCGACTAGCGTATTATCGGAGGGCACCGGGGAGCTGTTTTTT.

The rearrangement uses TRBV18 and TRBJ2-5; 7 nucleotides align to TRBD2. The CDR3 loop spans 13 amino acids. Trimming at V came to 4 bases and at J to 5 bases, leaving 4 bases not matched to a gene. Germline values: CDR1 KGHSH, CDR2 LQKENI. CDR3 protein: CASSRREGETQYF. CDR3 in DNA: TGTGCCAGCTCACGCAGGGAGGGGGAGACCCAGTACTTC.

This sequence joins TRBV3-1 (or the pseudogene TRBV3-2) and TRBJ2-3; 11 bases map to TRBD2. Germline-derived CDR1 and CDR2 are LGHDT and YNNKEL (reference sequence). With V trimmed by 4 bases and J by 5 bases, 2 bases remained unmatched. The CDR3 has 14 amino acids. The CDR3 spells CASSLTSGEDTQYF. In DNA, the CDR3 is TGTGCCAGCAGCCTGACTAGCGGGGAAGATACGCAGTATTTT.

The rearrangement uses TRBV30 and TRBJ2-3; TRBD2 agrees at 9 bases. The CDR3 consists of 15 residues. Germline V gene sequence: CDR1 GTSNPN, CDR2 SVGIG (reference sequence). Germline trimming cut 0 bases from V and 6 bases from J; bases unmatched to any gene: 7. The CDR3 sequence is CAWSVASGKGDTQYF. DNA of the CDR3: TGTGCCTGGAGTGTAGCTAGCGGGAAAGGGGATACGCAGTATTTT. Full variable domain (rest looked up from reference TRBV30 and TRBJ2-3): SQTIHQWPATLVQPVGSPLSLECTVEGTSNPNLYWYRQAAGRGLQLLFYSVGIGQISSEVPQNLSASRPQDRQFILSSKKLLLSDSGFYLCAWSVASGKGDTQYFGPGTRLTVL.

This chain joins TRBV7-9 and TRBJ1-4, with unresolved D. Trimming removed 2 bases at V and 3 bases at J, with 7 bases between. The germline CDR1 and CDR2 sequences are SEHNR and FQNEAQ (reference sequence). This CDR3 has 14 residues. For the CDR3, the DNA is TGTGCCAGCAGCTTATCGAGCGCTAATGAAAAACTGTTTTTT. Amino acids: CASSLSSANEKLFF.

This chain joins TRBV5-4 and TRBJ2-5; 16 positions agree with TRBD2. The trim removed 4 bases at V and 1 base at J, leaving 10 bases unmatched. The germline CDR1 and CDR2 sequences are SGHNT and YYREEE (reference sequence). The CDR3 is made up of 19 amino acids. CDR3 sequence: CASSPGGTSGGGTQETQYF. CDR3 DNA: TGTGCCAGCAGCCCCGGCGGGACTAGCGGGGGGGGGACCCAAGAGACCCAGTACTTC.